This T cell receptor (beta chain) was obtained from a study of blood T cell repertoires in COVID-19. Whole-study context: Material from acute and convalescent COVID-19 was sourced from the United States, Italy and Spain.

The cohort comprised adults aged about 18 to 89 years residing in 20 to 30 US areas. Participants' reported clinical history set cohort assignment. Symptom resolution, clearance, or two negative PCRs marked the recovered donors of Cohort 3. V was pared by 5 bases and J by 6 bases, with 9 bases of the junction left unmatched. This CDR3 has 14 amino acids. CDR1 PRHDT and CDR2 FYEKMQ come from the germline V gene (reference sequence). Here immunoSEQ multiplex PCR was the method, and the copy in TCRdb shows in-frame clones only, minus some. The sample shows around 200,000 clones, roughly 85% of them seen only once.

The sequence derives from a man aged 40-55 years who had recovered from COVID-19. The sample was PBMCs or T cells enriched from blood (not recorded which). J is TRBJ1-1 and V is TRBV13, with 7 bases matching TRBD1. CDR3 sequence (DNA): TGTGCCAGCAGCGTGAGGGGGCTTCGCGCTGAAGCTTTCTTT. Its translation: CASSVRGLRAEAFF.